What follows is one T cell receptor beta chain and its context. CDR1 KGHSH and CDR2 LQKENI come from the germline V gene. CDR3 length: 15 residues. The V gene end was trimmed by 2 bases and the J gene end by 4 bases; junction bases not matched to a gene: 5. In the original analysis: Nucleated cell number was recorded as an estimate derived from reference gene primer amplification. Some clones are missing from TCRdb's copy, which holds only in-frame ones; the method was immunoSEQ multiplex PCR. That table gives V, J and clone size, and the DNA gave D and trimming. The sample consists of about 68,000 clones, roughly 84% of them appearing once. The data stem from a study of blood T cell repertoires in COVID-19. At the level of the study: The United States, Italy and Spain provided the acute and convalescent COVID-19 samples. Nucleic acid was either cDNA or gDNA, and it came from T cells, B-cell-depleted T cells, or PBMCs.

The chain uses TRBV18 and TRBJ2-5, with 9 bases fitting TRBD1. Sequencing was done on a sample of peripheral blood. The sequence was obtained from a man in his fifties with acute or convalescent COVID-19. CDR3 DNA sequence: TGTGCCAGCTCACCAGTACAGGGGGCCGGAGAGACCCAGTACTTC. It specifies CASSPVQGAGETQYF.